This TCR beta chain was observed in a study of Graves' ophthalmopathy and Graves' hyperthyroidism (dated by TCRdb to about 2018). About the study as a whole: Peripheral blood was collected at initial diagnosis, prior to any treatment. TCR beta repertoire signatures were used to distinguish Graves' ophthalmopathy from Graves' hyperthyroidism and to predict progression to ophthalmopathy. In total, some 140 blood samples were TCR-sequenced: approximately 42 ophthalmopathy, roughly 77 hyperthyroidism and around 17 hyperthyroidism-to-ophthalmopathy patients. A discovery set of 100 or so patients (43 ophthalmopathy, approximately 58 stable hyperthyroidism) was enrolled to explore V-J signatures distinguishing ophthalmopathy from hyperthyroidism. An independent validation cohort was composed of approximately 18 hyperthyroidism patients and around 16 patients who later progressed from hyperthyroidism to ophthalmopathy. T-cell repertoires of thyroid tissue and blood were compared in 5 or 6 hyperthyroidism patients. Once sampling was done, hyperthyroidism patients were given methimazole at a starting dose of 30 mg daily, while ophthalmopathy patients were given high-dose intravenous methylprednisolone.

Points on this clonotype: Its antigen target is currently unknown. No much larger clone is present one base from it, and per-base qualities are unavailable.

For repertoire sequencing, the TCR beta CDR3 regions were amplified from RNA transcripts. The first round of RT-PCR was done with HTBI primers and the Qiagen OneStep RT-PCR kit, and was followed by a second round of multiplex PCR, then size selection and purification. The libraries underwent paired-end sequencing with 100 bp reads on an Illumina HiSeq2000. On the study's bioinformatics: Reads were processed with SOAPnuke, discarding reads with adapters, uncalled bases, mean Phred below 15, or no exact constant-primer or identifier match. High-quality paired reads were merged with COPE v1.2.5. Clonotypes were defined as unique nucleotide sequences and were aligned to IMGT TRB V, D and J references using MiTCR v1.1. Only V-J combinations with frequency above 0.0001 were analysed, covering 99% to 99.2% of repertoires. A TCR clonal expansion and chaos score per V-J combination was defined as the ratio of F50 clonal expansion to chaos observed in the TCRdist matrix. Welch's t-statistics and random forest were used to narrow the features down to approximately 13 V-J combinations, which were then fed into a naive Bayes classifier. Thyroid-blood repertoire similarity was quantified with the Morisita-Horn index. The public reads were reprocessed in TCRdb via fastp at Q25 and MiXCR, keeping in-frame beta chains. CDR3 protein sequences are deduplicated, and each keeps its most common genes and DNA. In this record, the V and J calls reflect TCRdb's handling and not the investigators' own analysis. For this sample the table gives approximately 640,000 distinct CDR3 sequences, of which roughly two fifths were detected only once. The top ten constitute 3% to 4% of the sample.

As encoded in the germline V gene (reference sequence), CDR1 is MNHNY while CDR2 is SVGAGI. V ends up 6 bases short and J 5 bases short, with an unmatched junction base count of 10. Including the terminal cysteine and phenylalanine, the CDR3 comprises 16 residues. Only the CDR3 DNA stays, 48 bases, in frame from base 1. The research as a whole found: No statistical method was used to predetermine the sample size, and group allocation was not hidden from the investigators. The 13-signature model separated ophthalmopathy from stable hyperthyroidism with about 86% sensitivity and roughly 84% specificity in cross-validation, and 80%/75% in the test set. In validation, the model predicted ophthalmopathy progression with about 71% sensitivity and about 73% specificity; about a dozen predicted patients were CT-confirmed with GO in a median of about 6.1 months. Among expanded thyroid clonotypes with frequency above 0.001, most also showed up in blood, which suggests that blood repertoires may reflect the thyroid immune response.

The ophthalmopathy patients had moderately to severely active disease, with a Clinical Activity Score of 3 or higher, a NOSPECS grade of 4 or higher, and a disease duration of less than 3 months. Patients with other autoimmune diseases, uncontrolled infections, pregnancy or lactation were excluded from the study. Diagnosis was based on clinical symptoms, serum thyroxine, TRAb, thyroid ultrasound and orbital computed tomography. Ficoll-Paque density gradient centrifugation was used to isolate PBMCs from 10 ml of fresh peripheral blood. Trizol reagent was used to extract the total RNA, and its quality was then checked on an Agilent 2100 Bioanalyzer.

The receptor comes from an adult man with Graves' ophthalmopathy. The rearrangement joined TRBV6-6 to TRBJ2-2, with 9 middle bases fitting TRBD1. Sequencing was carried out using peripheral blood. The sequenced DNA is TGTGCCAGCAGCGCGTACCGGGACAGGGAAACCGGGGAGCTGTTTTTT. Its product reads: CASSAYRDRETGELFF.